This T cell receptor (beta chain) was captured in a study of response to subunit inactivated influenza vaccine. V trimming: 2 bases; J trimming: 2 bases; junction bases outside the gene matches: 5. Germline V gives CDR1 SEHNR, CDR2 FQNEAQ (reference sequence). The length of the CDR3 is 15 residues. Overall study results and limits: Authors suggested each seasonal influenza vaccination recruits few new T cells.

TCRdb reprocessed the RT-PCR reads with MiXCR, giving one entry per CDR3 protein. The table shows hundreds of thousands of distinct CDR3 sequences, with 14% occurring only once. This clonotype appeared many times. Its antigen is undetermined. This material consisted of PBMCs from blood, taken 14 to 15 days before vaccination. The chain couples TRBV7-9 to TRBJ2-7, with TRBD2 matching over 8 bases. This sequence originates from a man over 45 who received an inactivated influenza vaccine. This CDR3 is CASSLPGGRTYEQYF. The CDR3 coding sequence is TGTGCCAGCAGCTTACCGGGGGGGCGCACCTACGAGCAGTACTTC.